This TCR beta chain was retrieved from a study of immune characterization of retroperitoneal liposarcoma. TCRdb used MiXCR to reprocess the PCR reads, holding one entry per CDR3 protein. Of around 11,000 distinct CDR3 sequences in the sample, roughly a third are singletons; the top ten hold about 9.5%. Trimming cost V 2 bases and J 6 bases, with 13 bases left between them. The CDR3 totals 15 residues. Per the germline V gene, CDR1 is MNHNS and CDR2 is SASEGT. What was sequenced was tumor tissue. This clonotype was sampled from a female donor with retroperitoneal liposarcoma. The J gene is TRBJ2-2, the V gene TRBV6-1; the D gene is possibly TRBD2 (5 bases). The CDR3 is CASSELAGWAGELFF. The CDR3 DNA reads TGTGCCAGCAGTGAATTGGCGGGTTGGGCCGGGGAGCTGTTTTTT.